The 4 T cell receptor beta chains below all came from one sample that was sequenced in a study of CD8 T cells in Susac syndrome. Reverse transcription of roughly 0.45 to 1 ug RNA used random hexamers. One entry per CDR3 protein, called by TCRdb with MiXCR from the immunoSEQ multiplex PCR reads. The data show 150,000 or so distinct CDR3 sequences, approximately 95% seen once. Material: CD4+ T cells from PBMCs. These receptors were obtained from a human donor with Susac syndrome.

This clonotype was counted a single time. V gene TRBV9 combines with J gene TRBJ2-1, with D uncertain. The germline CDR1 and CDR2 sequences are SGDLS and YYNGEE. V shed 2 bases and J shed 5 bases, with 8 bases lying between them. This CDR3 contains 13 residues. CDR3 in amino acids: CASSVEFNNEQFF. The CDR3 nucleotides are TGTGCCAGCAGCGTTGAATTCAACAATGAGCAGTTCTTC.

V gene TRBV30 combines with J gene TRBJ2-5; D is unclear. CDR3 size: 11 residues. Germline V gene data show CDR1 as GTSNPN and CDR2 as SVGIG (reference sequence). V was trimmed by 4 bases and J by 2 bases, leaving 5 bases between them. The CDR3 loop is CAWTEQETQYF. CDR3 DNA: TGTGCCTGGACGGAACAAGAGACCCAGTACTTC.

The chain carries TRBV19 and TRBJ2-1; perhaps TRBD2 as D (5 bases). This CDR3 comprises 15 residues. CDR1 LNHDA and CDR2 SQIVND come from the germline V gene (reference sequence). Trimming took 3 bases from V and 14 from J, leaving 23 bases between them. The CDR3 coding sequence is TGTGCCAGTAGTATCAGCCTTGCCCTGGACTCACCAGAGTTCTTC. Protein sequence: CASSISLALDSPEFF.

V and J are TRBV20-1 and TRBJ2-7; weak D call: TRBD2 (6 bases). The germline V and J ends were trimmed by 1 base and 5 bases, with 15 bases remaining between them. The germline V gene has CDR1 DFQATT and CDR2 SNEGSKA (reference sequence). The CDR3 totals 14 residues. The CDR3 protein is CSARGGDRVHEQYF. For the CDR3, the DNA is TGCAGTGCTAGAGGGGGGGATCGGGTACACGAGCAGTACTTC.